What follows are 9 T cell receptor beta chains derived from one specimen sequenced in a study of beta chain features in type 1 diabetes. As every portion of the isolated RNA was reverse transcribed, the sequencing read expressed TCRB transcripts. Using immunoSEQ multiplex PCR, the repertoire was profiled, and TCRdb retains in-frame clones only, with some absent. The table lists some 900,000 clones, roughly 15% of them singletons. The sample was naive CD4+ T cells from blood. Receptor source: a woman under 30 in good health.

The chain is built from TRBV7-8 and TRBJ2-1; 13 bases fit TRBD2. Germline CDR1 is SGHVS and CDR2 is FQNEAQ. Losses at the gene ends were 7 bases for V and 9 bases for J; bases not matched to a gene: 9. This CDR3 contains 15 residues. For the CDR3, the DNA is TGTGCCAGCACACCGGGACTAGCGGGAACGGGTGAGCAGTTCTTC. Protein: CASTPGLAGTGEQFF.

This clone was counted only a few times. Other DNA sequences in the same sample also yield this CDR3. The J gene is TRBJ2-7, the V gene TRBV2, with D possibly being TRBD2 (6 bases). The CDR3 spans 12 residues. Germline CDR1 is SNHLY and CDR2 is FYNNEI. V shed 4 bases and J shed 2 bases, with 6 bases lying between them. The CDR3 loop is CASSGTTYEQYF. CDR3 DNA sequence: TGTGCCAGCAGTGGGACTACCTACGAGCAGTACTTC.

This clone was observed a few times. The chain is built from TRBV7-2 and TRBJ1-2, with 7 bases lining up with TRBD1. Trimming cost V 1 base and J 7 bases; bases outside gene matches: 6. Germline V gives CDR1 SGHTA, CDR2 FQGNSA. The CDR3 covers 14 residues. In DNA form, the CDR3 reads TGTGCCAGCAGCTTAGGGGTTACAGGGGTTGGCTACACCTTC. Amino acids: CASSLGVTGVGYTF.

The chain combines TRBV7-9 with TRBJ2-1, with 7 bases lining up with TRBD1. CDR3 length: 11 amino acids. Per germline, CDR1 SEHNR and CDR2 FQNEAQ (reference sequence). V gave up 1 base and J gave up 12 bases; unmatched junction bases: 0. CDR3 sequence: CASSLDRGQFF. CDR3 sequence (DNA): TGTGCCAGCAGCTTAGACAGGGGGCAGTTCTTC.

This chain uses TRBV5-5 with TRBJ2-1; TRBD2 matches 10 bases. Trimming cost V 6 bases and J 8 bases; bases outside gene matches: 8. The CDR3 contains 14 residues. CDR1 is SGHKS, CDR2 YYEKEE, per germline (reference sequence). The CDR3 loop reads CASIPGLAWDEQFF. In DNA form, the CDR3 reads TGTGCCAGCATCCCGGGACTAGCGTGGGATGAGCAGTTCTTC.

This clone was found a few times. At the DNA level, this CDR3 is encoded by other sequences in the same sample as well. This chain connects TRBV20-1 to TRBJ2-2; D unclear. CDR1 is DFQATT, CDR2 SNEGSKA, per germline (reference sequence). The CDR3 sequence is 11 residues long. Trimming cost V 3 bases and J 5 bases, with 4 bases left between them. The DNA for the CDR3 is TGCAGTGCTAGCCGGACCGGGGAGCTGTTTTTT. Encoded protein: CSASRTGELFF.

This chain uses TRBV14 with TRBJ2-5; D might be TRBD1 (6 bases). The germline V gene has CDR1 SGHDN and CDR2 FVKESK. The CDR3 totals 13 residues. V lost 6 bases, J lost 2 bases, and 10 bases lay in between. In DNA form, the CDR3 reads TGTGCCAGCAGGTCAGGGGCTCAAGAGACCCAGTACTTC. Protein sequence: CASRSGAQETQYF.

This clone turned up a few times. The chain is built from TRBV7-2 and TRBJ1-4, with 10 bases matching TRBD1. CDR1 is SGHTA and CDR2 is FQGNSA in the germline V gene. There are 14 residues in the CDR3. J was trimmed by 9 bases and V by 5 bases; bases with no gene match: 6. The CDR3 protein is CASSLRQGAQKLFF. Written as DNA, the CDR3 is TGTGCCAGCAGCCTAAGACAGGGGGCGCAAAAACTGTTTTTT.

This sequence joins TRBV6-1 and TRBJ2-3, with D possibly TRBD2 on 5 matching bases. This CDR3 has 13 residues. The germline CDR1 and CDR2 sequences are MNHNS and SASEGT. V lost 8 bases to trimming and J lost 0 bases, with 9 bases between them. The CDR3 DNA is TGTGCCAGCTCAAGCGGAAGCACAGATACGCAGTATTTT. The encoded protein is CASSSGSTDTQYF.